This T cell receptor beta chain was captured in a study of chemoradiotherapy in HPV16-positive cancers. Study-wide background: Candidate HPV-specific T-cell clones and common TCR motifs came from functional assays in a couple of HPV16-positive patients. The study's findings and limits: HPV-responsive T-cell expansion during chemoradiotherapy was linked to improved recurrence-free survival in HPV16-positive patients. Candidate HPV-specific clones and E7-related TCR motifs grew in tumor during treatment.

Over chemoradiotherapy, repertoires were sampled more than once. Using immunoSEQ multiplex PCR, the repertoire was profiled, and TCRdb retains in-frame clones only, with some absent. The sample includes approximately 11,000 clones, roughly 88% seen only once; the top ten take over 2%. Regarding this clone: The antigen is not known.

V lost 4 bases to trimming and J lost 0 bases, with 12 bases between them. Germline assignment: CDR1 SGHRS and CDR2 YFSETQ. The CDR3 length is 15 residues. J is TRBJ2-3 and V is TRBV5-1; the D gene is possibly TRBD2 (6 bases). Sample: blood, taken from a patient who underwent chemoradiotherapy. This clonotype originated in a human donor with HPV-associated anogenital cancer. The CDR3 coding sequence is TGCGCCAGCAGCGATGGTGGAGGGAGCACAGATACGCAGTATTTT. Its protein is CASSDGGGSTDTQYF.